A selection of T cell receptor beta chains follows, all from one sample in a study of blood T cells in healthy people across ages. MiXCR, applied by TCRdb to the 5' RACE reads, yields one record per CDR3 protein. This table has under 2 million distinct CDR3 sequences, around 36% appearing once. Sequenced sample: blood. The source is a woman aged 25 to 39 in good health. The CDR3 runs from the conserved cysteine through the conserved F or W. Each record gives: clone size, D gene, V gene, J gene, CDR3 length, CDR3 DNA, CDR3 protein. D genes are given only for firm matches. Rows may omit the clone size; those that give it use once, few, many or a size class.

.	.	TRBV7-9	TRBJ2-7	16	TGTGCCAGCAGCTCAGGCGTGGGACCCAGGCGGAACGAGCAGTACTTC	CASSSGVGPRRNEQYF
few	TRBD2	TRBV6-2/TRBV6-3	TRBJ2-2	16	TGTGCCAGCAGCCTCGGGACTAGCGGTATGACCGGGGAGCTGTTTTTT	CASSLGTSGMTGELFF
few	.	TRBV20-1	TRBJ2-1	13	TGCAGTGCTCCCCGGACTCCCACGAATGAGCAGTTCTTC	CSAPRTPTNEQFF
.	.	TRBV5-1	TRBJ1-1	16	TGCGCCAGCAGCTTTGAACTGACCTCCATGAACACTGAAGCTTTCTTT	CASSFELTSMNTEAFF
few	.	TRBV5-1	TRBJ2-7	14	TGCGCCAGCAGCTTTCCAGGGAAGTTATACGAGCAGTACTTC	CASSFPGKLYEQYF
.	.	TRBV5-1	TRBJ1-1	13	TGCGCCAGCAGCTCCGAGGGCGGCGCTGAAGCTTTCTTT	CASSSEGGAEAFF
many	.	TRBV29-1	TRBJ1-2	13	TGCAGCGTTGAGAGGGGGGCAAGTGGGGGCTACACCTTC	CSVERGASGGYTF
.	TRBD2	TRBV5-1	TRBJ2-1	16	TGCGCCAGCAGCACCCCGGGACTAGCGGGATACAATGAGCAGTTCTTC	CASSTPGLAGYNEQFF
.	TRBD1	TRBV10-3	TRBJ2-2	13	TGTGCCATTGGACAGGACAACGGAGGGGAGCTGTTTTTT	CAIGQDNGGELFF
few	TRBD1	TRBV20-1	TRBJ1-1	13	TGCAGTGCTGTGGACAGGGTTAGCACTGAAGCTTTCTTT	CSAVDRVSTEAFF
few	TRBD2	TRBV20-1	TRBJ2-5	14	TGCAGTGCTCGACTAGCGGGAGCGTTGGAGACCCAGTACTTC	CSARLAGALETQYF
few	TRBD2	TRBV6-1	TRBJ2-5	15	TGTGCCAGCAGTTTGTGGCTAGCGGAGTGGGAGACCCAGTACTTC	CASSLWLAEWETQYF
many	TRBD1	TRBV29-1	TRBJ2-5	12	TGCAGCTTTCTGACAGGGGTCGGGACCCAGTACTTC	CSFLTGVGTQYF
few	.	TRBV20-1	TRBJ1-5	15	TGCAGTGCTAGAGATATCGAAGGGGATTGGCAGCCCCAGCATTTT	CSARDIEGDWQPQHF
.	.	TRBV6-6	TRBJ1-5	14	TGTGCCAGCAGTAACCGGGACATCAATCAGCCCCAGCATTTT	CASSNRDINQPQHF
many	.	TRBV5-1	TRBJ2-3	14	TGCGCCAGCAGCTTGGGACAGAACACAGATACGCAGTATTTT	CASSLGQNTDTQYF
.	.	TRBV27	TRBJ2-7	15	TGTGCCAGCAGTTTATATCACAGGACAGCCTACGAGCAGTACTTC	CASSLYHRTAYEQYF
few	TRBD2	TRBV20-1	TRBJ2-3	17	TGCAGTGCTAACCCCTCTGTGCGGGGGGCATACCCAGATACGCAGTATTTT	CSANPSVRGAYPDTQYF
.	.	TRBV20-1	TRBJ1-1	15	TGCAGTGCTAGACATGGGGGGGCGCCGAACACTGAAGCTTTCTTT	CSARHGGAPNTEAFF
.	.	TRBV28	TRBJ1-2	12	TGTGCCAGCGGGGGGGGCACCTATGGCTACACCTTC	CASGGGTYGYTF
.	.	TRBV27	TRBJ2-7	14	TGTGCCAGCAGTCCGACCCCTAGACTATACGAGCAGTACTTC	CASSPTPRLYEQYF
.	TRBD2	TRBV5-1	TRBJ2-5	17	TGCGCCAGCAGCTTGGCTGGGACTAGCGGTTACCAAGAGACCCAGTACTTC	CASSLAGTSGYQETQYF
.	.	TRBV11-2	TRBJ1-1	12	TGTGCCAGCAGCTTAGTACGGGGGCCAGCTTTCTTT	CASSLVRGPAFF
few	TRBD2	TRBV20-1	TRBJ2-7	15	TGCAGTGCTAGAGCACCGGGAGGGGTCCGTGAGGAGCAGTACTTC	CSARAPGGVREEQYF
.	.	TRBV5-1	TRBJ1-1	14	TGCGCCAGCAGGGGGAATTCCGCGAACACTGAAGCTTTCTTT	CASRGNSANTEAFF
.	.	TRBV28	TRBJ1-1	15	TGTGCCAGCAGCCCCCGTATTAACAAGAACACTGAAGCTTTCTTT	CASSPRINKNTEAFF
.	TRBD2	TRBV20-1	TRBJ2-1	17	TGCAGTGCTAGAGATCTAGCTAGCGGGGTCTCCTACAATGAGCAGTTCTTC	CSARDLASGVSYNEQFF